This T cell receptor (beta chain) was captured by sequencing in a study of blood T cell repertoires in COVID-19. Repertoires were generated with immunoSEQ multiplex PCR, while TCRdb's copy carries only in-frame clones and drops some. The sample yields 280,000 or so clones, nearly 90% seen once. Sequenced sample: PBMCs or T cells enriched from blood (not recorded which). This TCR came from a woman in her late teens or twenties with acute COVID-19.

The CDR3 DNA reads TGTGCCAGCAGTCAAGGACAGGGCTACTCCTACGAGCAGTACTTC. Translated: CASSQGQGYSYEQYF. The gene calls are TRBV5-4 and TRBJ2-7; TRBD1 matches 8 bases. V was clipped by 5 bases and J by 0 bases; unmatched bases: 7. The CDR3 has 15 residues. Per germline, CDR1 SGHNT and CDR2 YYREEE (reference sequence). The variable domain in full, completed from reference TRBV5-4 and TRBJ2-7, reads ETGVTQSPTHLIKTRGQQVTLRCSSQSGHNTVSWYQQALGQGPQFIFQYYREEENGRGNFPPRFSGLQFPNYSSELNVNALELDDSALYLCASSQGQGYSYEQYFGPGTRLTVT.